The rows below give T cell receptor beta chains drawn from one sample of a study of post-analysis software for immune sequencing data. TCRdb independently ran MiXCR on the PCR reads; one entry per CDR3 protein. The table has about half a million distinct CDR3 sequences, less than 45% seen once; the top ten hold around an eighth. Sequencing was performed on blood. The origin of the receptors is a girl aged 5 to 17 with multiple sclerosis. Both conserved end residues are part of each CDR3. A D gene is named only where the DNA matches it firmly. Size is stated for part of the rows, as once, few or many counts, or as a class when the clone is expanded.

clone size: NA
V gene: TRBV24-1
D gene: NA
J gene: TRBJ2-5
CDR3 protein: CATSEILVGREETQYF
CDR3 DNA: TGTGCCACCAGTGAAATTTTGGTGGGGCGAGAAGAGACCCAGTACTTC

clone size: once
V gene: TRBV9
D gene: NA
J gene: TRBJ2-1
CDR3 protein: CASSTSVGEQFF
CDR3 DNA: TGTGCCAGCAGTACTAGTGTGGGTGAGCAGTTCTTC

clone size: NA
V gene: TRBV9
D gene: NA
J gene: TRBJ1-5
CDR3 protein: CASSVASDINQPQHF
CDR3 DNA: TGTGCCAGCAGCGTAGCTTCCGACATCAATCAGCCCCAGCATTTT

clone size: NA
V gene: TRBV12-3/TRBV12-4
D gene: NA
J gene: TRBJ1-1
CDR3 protein: CASSLARVANTEAFF
CDR3 DNA: TGTGCCAGCAGTTTAGCGCGGGTAGCGAACACTGAAGCTTTCTTT

clone size: NA
V gene: TRBV6-5
D gene: TRBD2
J gene: TRBJ2-1
CDR3 protein: CASSHRTSGTAYNEQFF
CDR3 DNA: TGTGCCAGCAGTCACAGGACTAGCGGGACGGCCTACAATGAGCAGTTCTTC

clone size: NA
V gene: TRBV14
D gene: NA
J gene: TRBJ2-5
CDR3 protein: CASSQDEGRDQETQYF
CDR3 DNA: TGTGCCAGCAGCCAAGATGAGGGGCGAGACCAAGAGACCCAGTACTTC

clone size: NA
V gene: TRBV11-2
D gene: TRBD2
J gene: TRBJ2-7
CDR3 protein: CASSLAGLAYEQYF
CDR3 DNA: TGTGCCAGCAGCTTAGCGGGACTAGCCTACGAGCAGTACTTC

clone size: few
V gene: TRBV7-7
D gene: NA
J gene: TRBJ2-5
CDR3 protein: CASSLTRGETQYF
CDR3 DNA: TGTGCTAGCAGCTTAACTAGGGGCGAGACCCAGTACTTC

clone size: few
V gene: TRBV29-1
D gene: NA
J gene: TRBJ2-3
CDR3 protein: CSGRDSNTQYF
CDR3 DNA: TGCAGCGGGCGGGACTCAAATACGCAGTATTTT

clone size: NA
V gene: TRBV7-9
D gene: NA
J gene: TRBJ1-6
CDR3 protein: CASSRIAPGSNSPLHF
CDR3 DNA: TGTGCCAGCAGCCGGATCGCTCCGGGTTCTAATTCACCCCTCCACTTT

clone size: NA
V gene: TRBV10-3
D gene: NA
J gene: TRBJ1-4
CDR3 protein: CAIRAGLNEKLFF
CDR3 DNA: TGTGCCATCCGCGCGGGCCTTAATGAAAAACTGTTTTTT

clone size: few
V gene: TRBV12-3/TRBV12-4
D gene: NA
J gene: TRBJ2-4
CDR3 protein: CASSFSATDSAKNIQYF
CDR3 DNA: TGTGCCAGCAGTTTTTCCGCCACCGACAGTGCCAAAAACATTCAGTACTTC

clone size: few
V gene: TRBV27
D gene: NA
J gene: TRBJ2-5
CDR3 protein: CASSFRRDSQETQYF
CDR3 DNA: TGTGCCAGCAGTTTCCGCCGGGACTCGCAAGAGACCCAGTACTTC

clone size: few
V gene: TRBV6-5
D gene: TRBD1
J gene: TRBJ2-5
CDR3 protein: CASSSPGQGGETQYF
CDR3 DNA: TGTGCCAGCAGTTCCCCGGGACAGGGGGGCGAGACCCAGTACTTC

clone size: NA
V gene: TRBV12-3/TRBV12-4
D gene: NA
J gene: TRBJ1-4
CDR3 protein: CASSLGARRASSRDEKLFF
CDR3 DNA: TGTGCCAGCAGTCTCGGGGCGAGGCGGGCCTCCAGTCGGGATGAAAAACTGTTTTTT

clone size: NA
V gene: TRBV4-1
D gene: NA
J gene: TRBJ1-6
CDR3 protein: CASSQGQALSSPLHF
CDR3 DNA: TGCGCCAGCAGCCAAGGACAGGCTTTATCTTCACCCCTCCACTTT

clone size: NA
V gene: TRBV4-1
D gene: NA
J gene: TRBJ2-1
CDR3 protein: CASSQEGHRRKDEQFF
CDR3 DNA: TGCGCCAGCAGCCAAGAGGGGCACAGGAGGAAGGATGAGCAGTTCTTC

clone size: NA
V gene: TRBV15
D gene: NA
J gene: TRBJ2-1
CDR3 protein: CATSRDVGGARSYNEQFF
CDR3 DNA: TGTGCCACCAGCAGAGATGTAGGGGGAGCCCGCTCCTACAATGAGCAGTTCTTC

clone size: few
V gene: TRBV7-2
D gene: NA
J gene: TRBJ1-2
CDR3 protein: CASSRGGYGYTF
CDR3 DNA: TGTGCCAGCAGTAGGGGGGGATATGGCTACACCTTC

clone size: NA
V gene: TRBV12-3/TRBV12-4
D gene: NA
J gene: TRBJ1-2
CDR3 protein: CACSPDNLFYGYTF
CDR3 DNA: TGTGCCTGCAGTCCGGACAATCTATTCTATGGCTACACCTTC

clone size: few
V gene: TRBV6-6
D gene: TRBD1
J gene: TRBJ2-7
CDR3 protein: CATGQLETYEQYF
CDR3 DNA: TGTGCCACGGGACAGCTCGAGACCTACGAGCAGTACTTC

clone size: few
V gene: TRBV20-1
D gene: NA
J gene: TRBJ1-2
CDR3 protein: CSASGGDILSGYTF
CDR3 DNA: TGCAGTGCTAGCGGGGGGGACATTTTGAGTGGCTACACCTTC

clone size: NA
V gene: TRBV27
D gene: TRBD2
J gene: TRBJ2-1
CDR3 protein: CASSPFSGRGAYNEQFF
CDR3 DNA: TGTGCCAGCAGTCCCTTTAGCGGGAGAGGAGCCTACAATGAGCAGTTCTTC

clone size: NA
V gene: TRBV9
D gene: NA
J gene: TRBJ2-3
CDR3 protein: CASSAPGTSTDTQYF
CDR3 DNA: TGTGCCAGCAGCGCCCCAGGAACTAGCACAGATACGCAGTATTTT

clone size: NA
V gene: TRBV7-3
D gene: NA
J gene: TRBJ2-5
CDR3 protein: CASSLMGEPQETQYF
CDR3 DNA: TGTGCCAGCAGCTTAATGGGCGAACCCCAAGAGACCCAGTACTTC

clone size: NA
V gene: TRBV4-2
D gene: NA
J gene: TRBJ2-3
CDR3 protein: CASSQAGVEGTDTQYF
CDR3 DNA: TGTGCCAGCAGCCAAGCGGGAGTGGAGGGCACAGATACGCAGTATTTT

clone size: NA
V gene: TRBV28
D gene: NA
J gene: TRBJ2-5
CDR3 protein: CASTYPGSNQETQYF
CDR3 DNA: TGTGCCAGCACCTACCCGGGCTCAAACCAAGAGACCCAGTACTTC

clone size: NA
V gene: TRBV4-1
D gene: NA
J gene: TRBJ2-1
CDR3 protein: CASSQDTGYYNEQFF
CDR3 DNA: TGCGCCAGCAGCCAAGATACGGGCTACTACAATGAGCAGTTCTTC

clone size: NA
V gene: TRBV9
D gene: NA
J gene: TRBJ2-4
CDR3 protein: CASSTGGAPKNIQYF
CDR3 DNA: TGTGCCAGCAGCACCGGTGGGGCCCCCAAAAACATTCAGTACTTC

clone size: once
V gene: TRBV20-1
D gene: NA
J gene: TRBJ2-1
CDR3 protein: CSARDRESAGYNEQFF
CDR3 DNA: TGCAGTGCTAGAGATCGGGAGTCGGCGGGCTACAATGAGCAGTTCTTC

clone size: many
V gene: TRBV27
D gene: NA
J gene: TRBJ2-7
CDR3 protein: CASSLAAGAYEQYF
CDR3 DNA: TGTGCCAGCAGTTTAGCCGCAGGGGCTTACGAGCAGTACTTC

clone size: NA
V gene: TRBV4-1
D gene: NA
J gene: TRBJ2-3
CDR3 protein: CASSQGGRPGHSTDTQYF
CDR3 DNA: TGCGCCAGCAGCCAAGGGGGGCGACCGGGACATAGCACAGATACGCAGTATTTT

clone size: NA
V gene: TRBV29-1
D gene: NA
J gene: TRBJ2-1
CDR3 protein: CSVELGHEQFF
CDR3 DNA: TGCAGCGTTGAACTCGGGCATGAGCAGTTCTTC

clone size: NA
V gene: TRBV6-6
D gene: TRBD2
J gene: TRBJ2-1
CDR3 protein: CASSSIAGPAGGEQFF
CDR3 DNA: TGTGCCAGCAGTTCAATAGCGGGACCAGCCGGGGGTGAGCAGTTCTTC

clone size: NA
V gene: TRBV9
D gene: NA
J gene: TRBJ1-2
CDR3 protein: CASSGRTGNYGYTF
CDR3 DNA: TGTGCCAGCAGCGGACGGACGGGTAACTATGGCTACACCTTC

clone size: NA
V gene: TRBV20-1
D gene: TRBD1
J gene: TRBJ2-7
CDR3 protein: CSARDLGQGAYEQYF
CDR3 DNA: TGCAGTGCTAGAGATTTGGGACAGGGGGCTTACGAGCAGTACTTC

clone size: few
V gene: TRBV7-7
D gene: NA
J gene: TRBJ1-1
CDR3 protein: CASSLAENTEAFF
CDR3 DNA: TGTGCTAGCAGCTTAGCGGAGAACACTGAAGCTTTCTTT

clone size: NA
V gene: TRBV5-1
D gene: NA
J gene: TRBJ1-5
CDR3 protein: CASSLAPRSSAYSNQPQHF
CDR3 DNA: TGCGCCAGCAGCTTGGCCCCCAGGTCCTCAGCTTATAGCAATCAGCCCCAGCATTTT